This entry describes one T cell receptor (beta chain). Its antigen remains unknown. CDR3 length equals 15 residues. Germline CDR1 is LNHDA and CDR2 is SQIVND (reference sequence). The V segment lost 1 base and the J segment 5 bases; nucleotides outside the gene matches: 7. Clones were sequenced by immunoSEQ multiplex PCR, and TCRdb holds only the in-frame ones, with some missing. Captured here are 25,000 to 35,000 clones, none seen once; the top ten comprise around 5%. The data were taken from a study of T cells after posttransplantation cyclophosphamide. Overall study results and limits: Recipient CMV seropositivity and CMV reactivation strongly tracked TRB clonality.

V usage is TRBV19 and J usage is TRBJ1-2, with 7 bases that match TRBD1. The sample was PBMCs. This receptor was identified in a woman aged 30 to 39 in good health and a related stem cell transplant donor. CDR3 nucleotide sequence: TGTGCCAGTAGTATAGGAGGGGGCGCTTATTATGGCTACACCTTC. It translates to CASSIGGGAYYGYTF. Full variable domain (missing parts from reference TRBV19 and TRBJ1-2): DGGITQSPKYLFRKEGQNVTLSCEQNLNHDAMYWYRQDPGQGLRLIYYSQIVNDFQKGDIAEGYSVSREKKESFPLTVTSAQKNPTAFYLCASSIGGGAYYGYTFGSGTRLTVV.